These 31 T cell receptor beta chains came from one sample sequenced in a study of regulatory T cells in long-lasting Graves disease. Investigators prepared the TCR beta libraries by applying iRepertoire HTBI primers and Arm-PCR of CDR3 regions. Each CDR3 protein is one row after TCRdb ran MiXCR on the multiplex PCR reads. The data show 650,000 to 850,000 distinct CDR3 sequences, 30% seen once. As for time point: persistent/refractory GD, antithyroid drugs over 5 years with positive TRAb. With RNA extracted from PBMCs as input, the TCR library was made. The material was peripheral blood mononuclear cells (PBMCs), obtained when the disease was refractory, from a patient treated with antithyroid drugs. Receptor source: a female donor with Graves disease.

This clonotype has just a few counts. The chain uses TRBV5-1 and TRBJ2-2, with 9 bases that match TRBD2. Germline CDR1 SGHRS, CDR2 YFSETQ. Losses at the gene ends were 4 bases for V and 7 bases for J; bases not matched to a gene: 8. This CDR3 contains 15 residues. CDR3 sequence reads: CASSPRAGGVGELFF. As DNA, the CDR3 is TGCGCCAGCAGCCCGCGAGCGGGAGGTGTCGGGGAGCTGTTTTTT.

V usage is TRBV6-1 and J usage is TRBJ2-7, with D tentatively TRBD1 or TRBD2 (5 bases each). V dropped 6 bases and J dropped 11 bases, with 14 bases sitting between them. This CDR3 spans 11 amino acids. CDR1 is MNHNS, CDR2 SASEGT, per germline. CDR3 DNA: TGTGCCAGCAGCGTCGGGACCGGAGAGTACTTC. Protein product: CASSVGTGEYF.

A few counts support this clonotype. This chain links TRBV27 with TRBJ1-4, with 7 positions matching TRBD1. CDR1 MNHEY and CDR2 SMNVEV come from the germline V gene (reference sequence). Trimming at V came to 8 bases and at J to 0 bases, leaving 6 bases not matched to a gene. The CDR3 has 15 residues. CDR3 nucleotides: TGTGCCAGCCGCAGGGGGGCTGCAACTAATGAAAAACTGTTTTTT. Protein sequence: CASRRGAATNEKLFF.

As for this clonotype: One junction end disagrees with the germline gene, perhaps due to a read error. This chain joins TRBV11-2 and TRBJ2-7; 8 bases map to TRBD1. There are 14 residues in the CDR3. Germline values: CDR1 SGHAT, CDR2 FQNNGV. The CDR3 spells CASSGPGQAYDQYF. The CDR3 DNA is TGTGCCAGCAGCGGTCCGGGACAGGCTTACGATCAGTACTTC.

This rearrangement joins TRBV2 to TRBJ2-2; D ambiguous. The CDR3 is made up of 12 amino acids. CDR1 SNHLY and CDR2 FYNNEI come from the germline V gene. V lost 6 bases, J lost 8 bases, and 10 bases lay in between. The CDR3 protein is CASSGLLGELFF. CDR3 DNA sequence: TGTGCCAGCAGCGGGCTTCTTGGGGAGCTGTTTTTT.

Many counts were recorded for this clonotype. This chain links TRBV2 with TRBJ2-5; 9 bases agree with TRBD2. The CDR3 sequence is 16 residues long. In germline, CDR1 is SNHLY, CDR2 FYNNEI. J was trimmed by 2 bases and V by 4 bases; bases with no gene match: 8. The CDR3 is CASSGRLAVLQETQYF. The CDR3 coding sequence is TGTGCCAGCAGTGGGCGACTAGCGGTACTACAAGAGACCCAGTACTTC.

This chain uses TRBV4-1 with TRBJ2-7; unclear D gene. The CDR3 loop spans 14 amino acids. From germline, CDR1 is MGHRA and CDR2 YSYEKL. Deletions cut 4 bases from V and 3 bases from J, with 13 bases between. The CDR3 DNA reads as TGCGCCAGCAGCCTCCGAGACACAGACTACGAGCAGTACTTC. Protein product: CASSLRDTDYEQYF.

The CDR3 nucleotides read TGTGCCAGCTCCCGAGACGGCTCTGGAAACACCATATATTTT. As protein: CASSRDGSGNTIYF. The chain combines TRBV18 with TRBJ1-3; no clear D gene. The CDR3 length is 14 residues. V dropped 6 bases and J dropped 0 bases, with 9 bases sitting between them. Germline V lookup: CDR1 KGHSH, CDR2 LQKENI.

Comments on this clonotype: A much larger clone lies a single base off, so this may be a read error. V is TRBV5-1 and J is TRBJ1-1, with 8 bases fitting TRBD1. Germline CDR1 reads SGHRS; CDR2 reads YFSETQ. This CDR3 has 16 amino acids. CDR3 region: CAGSLGTGGANTEAFF. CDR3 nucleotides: TGTGCCGGCAGCTTAGGAACAGGGGGTGCGAACACTGAAGCTTTCTTT.

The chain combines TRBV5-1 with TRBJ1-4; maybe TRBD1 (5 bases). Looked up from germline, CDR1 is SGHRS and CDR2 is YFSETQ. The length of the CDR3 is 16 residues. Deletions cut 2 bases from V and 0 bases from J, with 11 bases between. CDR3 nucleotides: TGCGCCAGCAGCTTAATCGGGGACTCAACTAATGAAAAACTGTTTTTT. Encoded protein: CASSLIGDSTNEKLFF.

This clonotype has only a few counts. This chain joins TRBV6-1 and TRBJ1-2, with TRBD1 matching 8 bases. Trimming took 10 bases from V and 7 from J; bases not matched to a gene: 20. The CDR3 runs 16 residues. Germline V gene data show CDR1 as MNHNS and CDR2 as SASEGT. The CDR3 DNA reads TGTGCCACATCGGGTACATTCCTCGGGACAGGAGGTGGCTACACCTTC. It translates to CATSGTFLGTGGGYTF.

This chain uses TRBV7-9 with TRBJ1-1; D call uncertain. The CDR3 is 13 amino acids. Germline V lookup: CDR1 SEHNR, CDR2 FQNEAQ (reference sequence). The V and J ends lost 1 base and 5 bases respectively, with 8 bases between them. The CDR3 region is CASSLGGQTEAFF. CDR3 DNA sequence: TGTGCCAGCAGCTTAGGAGGTCAAACTGAAGCTTTCTTT.

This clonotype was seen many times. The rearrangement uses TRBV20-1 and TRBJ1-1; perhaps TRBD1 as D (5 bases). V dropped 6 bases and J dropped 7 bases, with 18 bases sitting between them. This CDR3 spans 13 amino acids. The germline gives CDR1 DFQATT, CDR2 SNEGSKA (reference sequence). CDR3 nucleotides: TGCAGTGCCCCATTCAGGGCGTCGAGTGAAGCTTTCTTT. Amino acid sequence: CSAPFRASSEAFF.

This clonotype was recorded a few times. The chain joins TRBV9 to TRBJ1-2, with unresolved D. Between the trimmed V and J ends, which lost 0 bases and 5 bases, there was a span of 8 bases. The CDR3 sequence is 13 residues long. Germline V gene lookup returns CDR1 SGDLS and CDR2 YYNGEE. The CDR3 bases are TGTGCCAGCAGCGTAGACAACGGATATGGCTACACCTTC. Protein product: CASSVDNGYGYTF.

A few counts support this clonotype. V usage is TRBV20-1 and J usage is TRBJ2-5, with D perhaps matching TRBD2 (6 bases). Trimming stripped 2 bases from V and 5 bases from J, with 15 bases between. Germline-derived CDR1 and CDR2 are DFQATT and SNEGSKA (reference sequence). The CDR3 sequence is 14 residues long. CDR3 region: CSARLRDSTETQYF. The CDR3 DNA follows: TGCAGTGCTAGACTCCGGGACTCCACCGAGACCCAGTACTTC.

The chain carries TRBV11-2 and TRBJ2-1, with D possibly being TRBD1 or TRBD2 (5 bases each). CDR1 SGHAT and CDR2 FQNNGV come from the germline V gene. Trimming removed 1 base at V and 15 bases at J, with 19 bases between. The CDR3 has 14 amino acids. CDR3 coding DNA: TGTGCCAGCAGCTTAGGATTCGGGACGAATGCCGGGTTCTTC. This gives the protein CASSLGFGTNAGFF.

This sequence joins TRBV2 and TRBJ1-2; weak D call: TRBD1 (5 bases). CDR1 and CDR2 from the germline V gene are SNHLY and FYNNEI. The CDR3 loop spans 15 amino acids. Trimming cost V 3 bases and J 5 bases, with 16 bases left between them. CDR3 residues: CASSEGRTEPYGYTF. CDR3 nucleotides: TGTGCCAGCAGTGAGGGACGCACAGAGCCTTATGGCTACACCTTC.

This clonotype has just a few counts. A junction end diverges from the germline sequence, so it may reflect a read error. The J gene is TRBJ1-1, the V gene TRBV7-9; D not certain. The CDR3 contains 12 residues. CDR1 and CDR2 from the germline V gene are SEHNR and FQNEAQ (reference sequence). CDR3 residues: CASSLGWSETFF. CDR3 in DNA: TGTGCCAGCAGCTTAGGATGGAGTGAAACTTTCTTT.

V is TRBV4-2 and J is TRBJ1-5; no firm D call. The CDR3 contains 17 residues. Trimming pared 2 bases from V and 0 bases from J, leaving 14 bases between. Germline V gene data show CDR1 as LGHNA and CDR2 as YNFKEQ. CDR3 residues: CASSQTVDTDSNQPQHF. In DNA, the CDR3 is TGTGCCAGCAGCCAAACCGTCGACACGGATAGCAATCAGCCCCAGCATTTT.

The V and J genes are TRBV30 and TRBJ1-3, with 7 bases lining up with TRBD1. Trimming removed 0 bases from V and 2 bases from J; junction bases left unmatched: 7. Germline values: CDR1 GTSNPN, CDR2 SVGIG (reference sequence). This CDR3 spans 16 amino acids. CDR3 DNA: TGTGCCTGGAGTGTACTAAACAGGGGAACTGGAAACACCATATATTTT. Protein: CAWSVLNRGTGNTIYF. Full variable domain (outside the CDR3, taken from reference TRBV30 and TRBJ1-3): SQTIHQWPATLVQPVGSPLSLECTVEGTSNPNLYWYRQAAGRGLQLLFYSVGIGQISSEVPQNLSASRPQDRQFILSSKKLLLSDSGFYLCAWSVLNRGTGNTIYFGEGSWLTVV.

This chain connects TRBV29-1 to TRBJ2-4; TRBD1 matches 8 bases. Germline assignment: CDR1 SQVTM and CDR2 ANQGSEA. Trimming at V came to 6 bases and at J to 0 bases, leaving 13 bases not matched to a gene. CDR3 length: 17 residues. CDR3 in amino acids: CSVVQGGLTLAKNIQYF. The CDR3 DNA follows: TGCAGCGTCGTACAGGGGGGCTTGACCCTAGCCAAAAACATTCAGTACTTC. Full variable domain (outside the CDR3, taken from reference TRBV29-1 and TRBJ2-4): SAVISQKPSRDICQRGTSLTIQCQVDSQVTMMFWYRQQPGQSLTLIATANQGSEATYESGFVIDKFPISRPNLTFSTLTVSNMSPEDSSIYLCSVVQGGLTLAKNIQYFGAGTRLSVL.

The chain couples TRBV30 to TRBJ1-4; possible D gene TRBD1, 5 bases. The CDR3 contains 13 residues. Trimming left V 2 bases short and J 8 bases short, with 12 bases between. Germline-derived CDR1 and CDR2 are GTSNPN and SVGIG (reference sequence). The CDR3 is CAWSPDRGEKLFF. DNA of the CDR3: TGTGCCTGGAGTCCTGACCGGGGCGAAAAACTGTTTTTT.

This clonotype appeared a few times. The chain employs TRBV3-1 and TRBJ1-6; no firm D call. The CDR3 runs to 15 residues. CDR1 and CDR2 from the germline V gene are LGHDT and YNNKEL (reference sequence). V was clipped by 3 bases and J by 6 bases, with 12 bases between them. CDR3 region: CASSHGRMGNSPLHF. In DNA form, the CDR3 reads TGTGCCAGCAGCCACGGCCGGATGGGTAATTCACCCCTCCACTTT.

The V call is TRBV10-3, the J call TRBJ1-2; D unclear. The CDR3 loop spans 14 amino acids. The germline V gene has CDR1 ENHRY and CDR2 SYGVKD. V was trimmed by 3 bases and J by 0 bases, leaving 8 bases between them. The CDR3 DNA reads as TGTGCCATCAGTGACCGGGCCGCTAACTATGGCTACACCTTC. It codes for CAISDRAANYGYTF.

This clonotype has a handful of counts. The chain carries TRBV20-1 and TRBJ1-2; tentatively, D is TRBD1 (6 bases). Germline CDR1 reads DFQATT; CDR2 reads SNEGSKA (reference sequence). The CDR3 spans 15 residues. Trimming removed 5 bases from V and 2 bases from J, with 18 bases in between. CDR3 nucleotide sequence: TGCAGTGCTGGGGGCTCCGCGGCACTGAACTATGGCTACACCTTC. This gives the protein CSAGGSAALNYGYTF.

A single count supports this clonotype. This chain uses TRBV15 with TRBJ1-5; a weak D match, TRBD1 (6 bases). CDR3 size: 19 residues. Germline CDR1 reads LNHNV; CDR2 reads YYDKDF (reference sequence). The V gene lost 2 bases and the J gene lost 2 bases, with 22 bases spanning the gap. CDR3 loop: CATSRRSLGQIGGNQPQHF. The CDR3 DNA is TGTGCCACCAGCAGACGCTCCCTTGGACAGATCGGGGGCAATCAGCCCCAGCATTTT.

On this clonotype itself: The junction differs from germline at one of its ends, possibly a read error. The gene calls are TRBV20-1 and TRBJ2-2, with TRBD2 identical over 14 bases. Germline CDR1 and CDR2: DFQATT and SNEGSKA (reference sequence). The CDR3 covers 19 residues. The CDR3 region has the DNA TGCAGTGCTAGAGGAGGACTAGCGGGAGGCGCCGGGGTTGCCGGAGAGCTGTTTTTT. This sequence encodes CSARGGLAGGAGVAGELFF.

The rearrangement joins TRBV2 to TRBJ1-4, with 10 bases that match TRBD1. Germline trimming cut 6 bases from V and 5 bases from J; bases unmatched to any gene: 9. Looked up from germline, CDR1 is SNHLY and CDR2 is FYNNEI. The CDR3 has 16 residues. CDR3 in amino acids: CASSSSGTGENEKLFF. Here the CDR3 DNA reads TGTGCCAGCAGCAGTTCCGGGACAGGGGAAAATGAAAAACTGTTTTTT.

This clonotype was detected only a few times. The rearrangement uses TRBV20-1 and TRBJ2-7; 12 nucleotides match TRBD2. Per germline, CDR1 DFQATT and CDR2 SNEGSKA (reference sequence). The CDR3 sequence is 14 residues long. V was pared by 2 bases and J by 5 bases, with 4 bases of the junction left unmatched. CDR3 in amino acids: CSARLAGGTHEQYF. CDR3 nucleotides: TGCAGTGCTAGACTAGCGGGAGGGACCCACGAGCAGTACTTC.

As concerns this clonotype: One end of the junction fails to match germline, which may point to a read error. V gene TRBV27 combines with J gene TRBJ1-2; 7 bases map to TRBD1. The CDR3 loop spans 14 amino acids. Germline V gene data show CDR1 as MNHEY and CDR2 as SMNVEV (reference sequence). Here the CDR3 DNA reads TGTGCCAGCAGTTCCCCGGGACAGCCCTATGGCTACATCTTC. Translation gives CASSSPGQPYGYIF.

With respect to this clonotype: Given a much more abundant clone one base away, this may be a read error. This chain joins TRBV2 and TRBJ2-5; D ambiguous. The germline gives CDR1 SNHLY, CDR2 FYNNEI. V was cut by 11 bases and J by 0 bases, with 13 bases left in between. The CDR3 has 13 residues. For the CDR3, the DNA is TGTGCCGGCACTCGTCTAAACCAAGAGACCCAGTACTTC. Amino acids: CAGTRLNQETQYF.